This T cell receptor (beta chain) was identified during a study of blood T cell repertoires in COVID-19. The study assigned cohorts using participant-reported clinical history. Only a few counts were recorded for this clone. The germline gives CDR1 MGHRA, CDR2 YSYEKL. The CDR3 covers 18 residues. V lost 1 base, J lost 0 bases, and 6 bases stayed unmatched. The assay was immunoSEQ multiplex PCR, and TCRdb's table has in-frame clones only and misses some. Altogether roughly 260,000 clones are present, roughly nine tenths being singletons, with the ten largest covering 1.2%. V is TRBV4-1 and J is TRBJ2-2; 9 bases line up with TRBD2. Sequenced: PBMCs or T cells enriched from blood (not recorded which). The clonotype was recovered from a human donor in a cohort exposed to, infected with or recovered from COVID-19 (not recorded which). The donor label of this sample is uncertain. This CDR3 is CASSQGSAGGPNTGELFF. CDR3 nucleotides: TGCGCCAGCAGCCAAGGATCAGCGGGGGGCCCGAACACCGGGGAGCTGTTTTTT.